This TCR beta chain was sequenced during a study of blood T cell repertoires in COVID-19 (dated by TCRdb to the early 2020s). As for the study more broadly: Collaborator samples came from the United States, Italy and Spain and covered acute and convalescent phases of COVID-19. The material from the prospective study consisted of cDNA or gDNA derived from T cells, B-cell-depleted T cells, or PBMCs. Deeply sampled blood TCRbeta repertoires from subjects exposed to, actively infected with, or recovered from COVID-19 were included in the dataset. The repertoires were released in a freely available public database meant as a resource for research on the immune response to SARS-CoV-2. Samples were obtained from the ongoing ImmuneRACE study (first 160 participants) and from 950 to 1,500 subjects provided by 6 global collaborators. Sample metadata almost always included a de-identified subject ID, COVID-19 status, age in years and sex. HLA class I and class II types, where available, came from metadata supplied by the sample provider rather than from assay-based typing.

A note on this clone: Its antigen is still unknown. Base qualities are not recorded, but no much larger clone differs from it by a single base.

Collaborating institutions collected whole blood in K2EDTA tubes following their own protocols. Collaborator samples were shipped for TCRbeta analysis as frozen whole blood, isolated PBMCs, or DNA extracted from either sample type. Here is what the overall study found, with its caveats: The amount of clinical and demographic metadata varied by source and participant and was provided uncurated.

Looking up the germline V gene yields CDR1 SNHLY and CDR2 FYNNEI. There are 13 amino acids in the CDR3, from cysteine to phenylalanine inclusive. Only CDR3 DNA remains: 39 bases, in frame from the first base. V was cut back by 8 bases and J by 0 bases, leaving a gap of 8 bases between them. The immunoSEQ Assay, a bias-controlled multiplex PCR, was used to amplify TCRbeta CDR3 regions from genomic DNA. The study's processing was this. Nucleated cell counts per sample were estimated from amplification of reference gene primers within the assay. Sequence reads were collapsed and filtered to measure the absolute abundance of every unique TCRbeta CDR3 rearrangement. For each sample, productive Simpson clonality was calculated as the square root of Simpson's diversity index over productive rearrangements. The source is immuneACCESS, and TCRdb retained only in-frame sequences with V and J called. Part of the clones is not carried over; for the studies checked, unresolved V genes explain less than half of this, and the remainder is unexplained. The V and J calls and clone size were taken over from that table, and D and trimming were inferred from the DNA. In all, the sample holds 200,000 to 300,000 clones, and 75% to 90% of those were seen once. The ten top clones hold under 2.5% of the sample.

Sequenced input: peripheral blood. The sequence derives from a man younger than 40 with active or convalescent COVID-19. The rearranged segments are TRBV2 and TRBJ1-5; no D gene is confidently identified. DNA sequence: TGTGCCAGCCACATACATAGCAATCAGCCCCAGCATTTT. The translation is CASHIHSNQPQHF.